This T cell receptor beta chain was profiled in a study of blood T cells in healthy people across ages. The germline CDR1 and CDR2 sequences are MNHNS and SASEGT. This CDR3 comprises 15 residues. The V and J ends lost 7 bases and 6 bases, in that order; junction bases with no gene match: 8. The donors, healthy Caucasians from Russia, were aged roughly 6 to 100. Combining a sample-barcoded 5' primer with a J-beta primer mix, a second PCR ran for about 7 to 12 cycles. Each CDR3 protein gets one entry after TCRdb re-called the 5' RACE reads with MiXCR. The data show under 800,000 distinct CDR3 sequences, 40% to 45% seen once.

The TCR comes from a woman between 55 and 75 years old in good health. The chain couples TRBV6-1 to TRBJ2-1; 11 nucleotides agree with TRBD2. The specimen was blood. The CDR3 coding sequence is TGTGCCAGCATACAAACTAGCGGGAGTATCAATGAGCAGTTCTTC. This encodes CASIQTSGSINEQFF.